What follows describes a single T cell receptor beta chain. These data originate in a study of blood T cell repertoires in COVID-19. Study-level information: PBMCs, B-cell-depleted T cells, or T cells provided the cDNA or gDNA that made up the material.

The repertoire was sequenced with immunoSEQ multiplex PCR; TCRdb's copy has only in-frame clones and lacks some. The table lists some 50,000 clones, 84% of them singletons. The receptor's source is a man over 45 with acute or convalescent COVID-19. The source material was peripheral blood.

The CDR3 DNA reads TGCGCCAGCAGCCGGACAGAGCGGGAGGTAAACGAGCAGTACTTC. It yields the protein CASSRTEREVNEQYF. The V and J genes are TRBV4-1 and TRBJ2-7; 9 bases line up with TRBD2. CDR1 is MGHRA, CDR2 YSYEKL, per germline. The CDR3 loop spans 15 amino acids. The J segment lost 5 bases and the V segment lost 4 bases, leaving 9 bases of the junction unmatched.